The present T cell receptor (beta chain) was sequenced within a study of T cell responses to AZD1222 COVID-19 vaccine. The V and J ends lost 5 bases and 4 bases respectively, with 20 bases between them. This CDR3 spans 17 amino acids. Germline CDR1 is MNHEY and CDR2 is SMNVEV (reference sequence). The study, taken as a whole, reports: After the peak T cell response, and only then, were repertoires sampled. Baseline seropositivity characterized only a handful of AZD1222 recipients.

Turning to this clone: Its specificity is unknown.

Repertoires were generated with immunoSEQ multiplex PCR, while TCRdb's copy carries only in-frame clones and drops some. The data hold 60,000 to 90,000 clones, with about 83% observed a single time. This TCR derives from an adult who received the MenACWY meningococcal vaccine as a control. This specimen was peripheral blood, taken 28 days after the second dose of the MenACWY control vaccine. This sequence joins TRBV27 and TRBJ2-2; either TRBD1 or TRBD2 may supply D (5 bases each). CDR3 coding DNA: TGTGCCAGCAGTGTTACGGGACCGACCGTTGGCACCGGGGAGCTGTTTTTT. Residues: CASSVTGPTVGTGELFF.